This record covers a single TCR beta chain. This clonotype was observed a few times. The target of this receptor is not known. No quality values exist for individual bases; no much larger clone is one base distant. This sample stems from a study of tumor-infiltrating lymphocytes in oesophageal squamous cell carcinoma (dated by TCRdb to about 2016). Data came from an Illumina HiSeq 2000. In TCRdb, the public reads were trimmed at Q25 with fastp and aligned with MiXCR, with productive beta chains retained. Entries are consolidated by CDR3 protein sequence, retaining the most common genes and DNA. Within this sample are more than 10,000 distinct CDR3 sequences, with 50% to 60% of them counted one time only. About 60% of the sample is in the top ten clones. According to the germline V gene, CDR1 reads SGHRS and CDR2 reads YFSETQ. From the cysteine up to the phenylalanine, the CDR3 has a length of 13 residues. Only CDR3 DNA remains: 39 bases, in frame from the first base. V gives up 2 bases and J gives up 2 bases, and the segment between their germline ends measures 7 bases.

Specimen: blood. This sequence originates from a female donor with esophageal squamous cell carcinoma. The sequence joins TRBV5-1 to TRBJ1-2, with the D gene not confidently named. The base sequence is TGCGCCAGCAGCTTCCAGGAGAACTATGGCTACACCTTC. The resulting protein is CASSFQENYGYTF. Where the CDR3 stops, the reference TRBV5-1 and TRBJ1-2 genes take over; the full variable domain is KAGVTQTPRYLIKTRGQQVTLSCSPISGHRSVSWYQQTPGQGLQFLFEYFSETQRNKGNFPGRFSGRQFSNSRSEMNVSTLELGDSALYLCASSFQENYGYTFGSGTRLTVV.